Presented here are 29 T cell receptor beta chains from one specimen sequenced in a study of cytomegalovirus exposure and HLA in healthy donors. Both 60 Vbeta primers and 13 Jbeta primers went into the PCR. Using immunoSEQ multiplex PCR, the repertoire was profiled, and TCRdb retains in-frame clones only, with some absent. The table records approximately 97,000 clones, roughly three quarters of them present only once. The specimen sequenced was PBMCs. The source of these receptors is a male donor in good health and CMV-seropositive.

The V gene is TRBV19, the J gene TRBJ2-1; TRBD2 might be the D (5 bases). In germline, CDR1 is LNHDA, CDR2 SQIVND (reference sequence). The ends were cut back, 3 bases at V and 3 bases at J, with 21 bases in the middle. The CDR3 has 18 amino acids. CDR3 protein: CASSITPFIATIYNEQFF. CDR3 nucleotide sequence: TGTGCCAGTAGTATTACCCCTTTCATAGCGACCATCTACAATGAGCAGTTCTTC.

V usage is TRBV25-1 and J usage is TRBJ2-7, with D unclear. This CDR3 contains 12 residues. Trimming shortened V by 5 bases and J by 3 bases, and 8 bases separated the two germline ends. CDR1 and CDR2 from the germline V gene are MGHDK and SYGVNS. The CDR3 here is CASSYRNYEQYF. DNA for the CDR3: TGTGCCAGCAGTTACAGAAACTACGAGCAGTACTTC.

This chain joins TRBV7-2 and TRBJ2-1; 9 nucleotides agree with TRBD1. In germline, CDR1 is SGHTA, CDR2 FQGNSA. The J segment lost 6 bases and the V segment lost 2 bases, leaving 11 bases of the junction unmatched. The CDR3 totals 17 residues. The CDR3 nucleotides are TGTGCCAGCAGCTTATCCCCGGGACAGGGAAAGGTCAATGAGCAGTTCTTC. It specifies CASSLSPGQGKVNEQFF.

This clone has just a few counts. V usage is TRBV5-1 and J usage is TRBJ2-1; 13 bases fit TRBD2. The germline gives CDR1 SGHRS, CDR2 YFSETQ. CDR3 length: 14 amino acids. The J segment lost 7 bases and the V segment lost 5 bases, leaving 3 bases of the junction unmatched. The CDR3 reads CASRGTSGANEQFF. The CDR3 region has the DNA TGCGCCAGCAGAGGGACTAGCGGGGCGAATGAGCAGTTCTTC.

The sample holds a few counts of this clone. The chain couples TRBV18 to TRBJ1-2, with 10 positions matching TRBD1. The CDR3 loop spans 15 amino acids. The trim removed 5 bases at V and 4 bases at J, leaving 7 bases unmatched. Germline CDR1 is KGHSH and CDR2 is LQKENI. CDR3 sequence (DNA): TGTGCCAGCTCAGCAGACAGGGGGCTAGGCTATGGCTACACCTTC. This gives the protein CASSADRGLGYGYTF. Drawing the rest from reference TRBV18 and TRBJ1-2, the complete variable domain is NAGVMQNPRHLVRRRGQEARLRCSPMKGHSHVYWYRQLPEEGLKFMVYLQKENIIDESGMPKERFSAEFPKEGPSILRIQQVVRGDSAAYFCASSADRGLGYGYTFGSGTRLTVV.

The CDR3 loop reads CASSGPGQGIGMAFF. CDR3 nucleotides: TGTGCCAGCAGTGGACCGGGACAAGGGATAGGGATGGCTTTCTTT. This chain connects TRBV6-1 to TRBJ1-1; a possible D gene is TRBD1 (6 bases). The CDR3 has 15 amino acids. V was cut by 4 bases and J by 11 bases, with 23 bases left in between. Germline CDR1 reads MNHNS; CDR2 reads SASEGT.

The genes are TRBV18 and TRBJ2-3, with TRBD2 matching over 12 bases. This CDR3 has 18 residues. Looked up from germline, CDR1 is KGHSH and CDR2 is LQKENI. Losses at the gene ends were 5 bases for V and 1 base for J; bases not matched to a gene: 10. The CDR3 sequence: CASSSLGLAGFGTDTQYF. The CDR3 nucleotides read TGTGCCAGCTCAAGCCTCGGACTAGCGGGATTTGGCACAGATACGCAGTATTTT. The variable domain in full, with the rest retrieved from reference TRBV18 and TRBJ2-3, is NAGVMQNPRHLVRRRGQEARLRCSPMKGHSHVYWYRQLPEEGLKFMVYLQKENIIDESGMPKERFSAEFPKEGPSILRIQQVVRGDSAAYFCASSSLGLAGFGTDTQYFGPGTRLTVL.

DNA of the CDR3: TGTGCCAGCAGCGGGGGGGGGTTCTCTGGAAACACCATATATTTT. It translates to CASSGGGFSGNTIYF. The chain is built from TRBV2 and TRBJ1-3; D is perhaps TRBD1 (5 bases). The CDR3 is 15 amino acids. Germline V gives CDR1 SNHLY, CDR2 FYNNEI. Trimming shortened V by 6 bases and J by 0 bases, and 12 bases separated the two germline ends.

The J gene is TRBJ2-1, the V gene TRBV7-9; D ambiguous. Germline CDR1 SEHNR, CDR2 FQNEAQ (reference sequence). Trimming stripped 0 bases from V and 8 bases from J, with 8 bases between. This CDR3 comprises 13 residues. CDR3 nucleotides: TGTGCCAGCAGCTTAGCGGAGTGGGATGAGCAGTTCTTC. It translates to CASSLAEWDEQFF.

Concerning this clone: Other DNA sequences in this specimen translate into the identical CDR3. J is TRBJ2-7 and V is TRBV7-9; D gene ambiguous. V dropped 5 bases and J dropped 2 bases, with 7 bases sitting between them. The CDR3 length is 12 residues. Germline loops: CDR1 SEHNR, CDR2 FQNEAQ (reference sequence). CDR3 in amino acids: CASSRDTYEQYF. CDR3 DNA: TGTGCCAGCAGCAGAGACACCTACGAGCAGTACTTC.

This chain uses TRBV12-5 with TRBJ2-3, with a tentative D call TRBD2 (6 bases). Trimming cost V 2 bases and J 12 bases, with 15 bases left between them. CDR3 length equals 13 residues. The germline V gene encodes CDR1 LGHNT and CDR2 FRNRAP. The CDR3 bases are TGTGCTAGTGGTTTGACTAGCAGACCTACCCAGTATTTT. This encodes CASGLTSRPTQYF. The entire variable domain, with the rest obtained from reference TRBV12-5 and TRBJ2-3, is as follows: DARVTQTPRHKVTEMGQEVTMRCQPILGHNTVFWYRQTMMQGLELLAYFRNRAPLDDSGMPKDRFSAEMPDATLATLKIQPSEPRDSAVYFCASGLTSRPTQYFGPGTRLTVL.

The rearrangement joins TRBV29-1 to TRBJ1-2; 9 nucleotides align to TRBD1. The CDR3 is 12 amino acids. CDR1 is SQVTM, CDR2 ANQGSEA, per germline. The trim removed 2 bases at V and 8 bases at J, leaving 3 bases unmatched. CDR3 in amino acids: CSVERTGEGYTF. The CDR3, as DNA: TGCAGCGTTGAAAGGACAGGGGAAGGCTACACCTTC.

This chain uses TRBV7-2 with TRBJ2-2, with a tentative D call TRBD1 (5 bases). Germline-derived CDR1 and CDR2 are SGHTA and FQGNSA. The CDR3 spans 13 residues. V lost 4 bases to trimming and J lost 4 bases, with 7 bases between them. Written as DNA, the CDR3 is TGTGCCAGCAGCTCGACAGCCACCGGGGAGCTGTTTTTT. Its translation is CASSSTATGELFF.

With regard to this clone: Other DNA sequences in this specimen translate into the identical CDR3. The chain has TRBV4-2 and TRBJ2-4, with 8 bases lining up with TRBD2. V dropped 1 base and J dropped 0; count of bases not matched to a gene: 5. CDR3 length equals 17 residues. Germline V gene sequence: CDR1 LGHNA, CDR2 YNFKEQ. CDR3 amino acids: CASSQGGLAGAKNIQYF. The CDR3 DNA is TGTGCCAGCAGCCAAGGAGGGCTAGCGGGAGCCAAAAACATTCAGTACTTC.

The chain couples TRBV11-2 to TRBJ2-2, with 7 bases identical to TRBD1. The CDR3 has 14 amino acids. The V and J ends lost 0 bases and 6 bases, in that order; junction bases with no gene match: 1. The germline V gene has CDR1 SGHAT and CDR2 FQNNGV. This CDR3 is CASSLDQGAGELFF. The DNA of the CDR3 is TGTGCCAGCAGCTTAGACCAGGGGGCCGGGGAGCTGTTTTTT. Full variable domain (rest looked up from reference TRBV11-2 and TRBJ2-2): EAGVAQSPRYKIIEKRQSVAFWCNPISGHATLYWYQQILGQGPKLLIQFQNNGVVDDSQLPKDRFSAERLKGVDSTLKIQPAKLEDSAVYLCASSLDQGAGELFFGEGSRLTVL.

The rearrangement uses TRBV9 and TRBJ2-3; TRBD2 is a possible D gene (6 bases). There are 15 residues in the CDR3. V was pared by 2 bases and J by 0 bases, with 10 bases between. Per the germline V gene, CDR1 is SGDLS and CDR2 is YYNGEE. The CDR3 sequence: CASSVSGASTDTQYF. DNA for the CDR3: TGTGCCAGCAGCGTTAGCGGAGCTAGCACAGATACGCAGTATTTT.

The V gene is TRBV6-1, the J gene TRBJ1-2; D might be TRBD1 (5 bases). V was cut by 6 bases and J by 6 bases, with 14 bases left in between. The germline V gene encodes CDR1 MNHNS and CDR2 SASEGT. This CDR3 has 13 amino acids. This chain's CDR3 is CASRRDWLDGYTF. DNA for the CDR3: TGTGCCAGCAGACGGGACTGGCTCGATGGCTACACCTTC.

J is TRBJ2-5 and V is TRBV20-1, with D perhaps matching TRBD1 (5 bases). This CDR3 contains 11 residues. The V gene lost 7 bases and the J gene lost 3 bases, with 9 bases spanning the gap. Germline V gene data show CDR1 as DFQATT and CDR2 as SNEGSKA (reference sequence). The DNA for the CDR3 is TGCAGTGTAGCAGGGAAAGAGACCCAGTACTTC. This encodes CSVAGKETQYF.

The table lists this clone with a few counts. The V call is TRBV7-9, the J call TRBJ1-5; D may be TRBD1 (6 bases). Germline lookup yields CDR1 SEHNR and CDR2 FQNEAQ (reference sequence). The CDR3 is made up of 14 amino acids. Between the trimmed V and J ends, which lost 3 bases and 4 bases, there was a span of 10 bases. For the CDR3, the DNA is TGTGCCAGCAGCTTCGAAAGGGGGAATCAGCCCCAGCATTTT. Amino acid sequence: CASSFERGNQPQHF. The full variable domain, its missing parts supplied by reference TRBV7-9 and TRBJ1-5, is DTGVSQNPRHKITKRGQNVTFRCDPISEHNRLYWYRQTLGQGPEFLTYFQNEAQLEKSRLLSDRFSAERPKGSFSTLEIQRTEQGDSAMYLCASSFERGNQPQHFGDGTRLSIL.

V gene TRBV11-2 combines with J gene TRBJ1-4; 10 bases are shared with TRBD1. CDR3 size: 15 residues. The junction had 4 bases not matched to a gene; V was cut back by 5 bases and J by 4 bases. The germline V gene encodes CDR1 SGHAT and CDR2 FQNNGV. The CDR3 region is CASSDRTGGNEKLFF. In nucleotides, the CDR3 is TGTGCCAGCAGCGACAGGACAGGGGGTAATGAAAAACTGTTTTTT.

The chain uses TRBV4-3 and TRBJ2-7; 9 positions match TRBD1. The CDR3 consists of 15 residues. Germline lookup yields CDR1 LGHNA and CDR2 YSLEER. The ends lost 6 bases at V and 5 bases at J; junction bases unmatched: 11. The CDR3 loop is CASSPTGTGIDEQYF. The CDR3 nucleotides are TGCGCCAGCAGTCCGACCGGGACAGGGATCGACGAGCAGTACTTC.

This chain connects TRBV18 to TRBJ2-1, with TRBD2 identical over 10 bases. Germline CDR1 KGHSH, CDR2 LQKENI. Losses at the gene ends were 6 bases for V and 6 bases for J; bases not matched to a gene: 14. The CDR3 is 17 residues long. CDR3 sequence: CASSTALAGGVGNEQFF. CDR3 nucleotides: TGTGCCAGCTCGACCGCCTTAGCGGGAGGTGTTGGCAATGAGCAGTTCTTC.

This clone was seen more than once but under ten times. The V gene is TRBV11-1, the J gene TRBJ2-1; the match to TRBD2 covers 10 bases. V dropped 4 bases and J dropped 4; count of bases not matched to a gene: 4. The CDR3 consists of 15 residues. CDR1 is SGHAT and CDR2 is FQDESV in the germline V gene (reference sequence). CDR3 loop: CASSSSGSGYNEQFF. The CDR3 nucleotides are TGTGCCAGCAGCTCTAGCGGGAGTGGTTACAATGAGCAGTTCTTC.

V and J are TRBV5-1 and TRBJ2-2, with 7 bases aligning to TRBD2. Germline CDR1 and CDR2: SGHRS and YFSETQ. V was pared by 1 base and J by 1 base, with 4 bases of the junction left unmatched. The CDR3 has 16 residues. CDR3 bases: TGCGCCAGCAGCTTGCACCTAGCGGAGAACACCGGGGAGCTGTTTTTT. Its protein product is CASSLHLAENTGELFF.

The chain employs TRBV12-5 and TRBJ2-3; D gene ambiguous. Per germline, CDR1 LGHNT and CDR2 FRNRAP. With 0 bases removed from V and 5 bases from J, the gap between germline ends came to 6 bases. The CDR3 is 13 amino acids. The CDR3, as DNA: TGTGCTAGTGGTTTGGTACCGGGAGATACGCAGTATTTT. Its protein is CASGLVPGDTQYF. The full variable domain, in which reference TRBV12-5 and TRBJ2-3 provide the parts outside the CDR3, is DARVTQTPRHKVTEMGQEVTMRCQPILGHNTVFWYRQTMMQGLELLAYFRNRAPLDDSGMPKDRFSAEMPDATLATLKIQPSEPRDSAVYFCASGLVPGDTQYFGPGTRLTVL.

The J gene is TRBJ1-1, the V gene TRBV27, with 7 bases that match TRBD1. From germline, CDR1 is MNHEY and CDR2 SMNVEV (reference sequence). After removal of 0 bases from V and 1 base from J, the junction contained 5 bases not matched to a gene. This CDR3 contains 16 residues. The CDR3 spells CASSLSWGTANTEAFF. DNA for the CDR3: TGTGCCAGCAGTTTATCGTGGGGGACAGCGAACACTGAAGCTTTCTTT.

This sequence joins TRBV15 and TRBJ2-1, with TRBD2 matching over 7 bases. Germline lookup yields CDR1 LNHNV and CDR2 YYDKDF (reference sequence). The CDR3 length is 15 residues. Losses at the gene ends were 5 bases for V and 1 base for J; bases not matched to a gene: 5. Written as DNA, the CDR3 is TGTGCCACCAGCGGTAGCGGGTTTTCCTACAATGAGCAGTTCTTC. It specifies CATSGSGFSYNEQFF.

There are a few counts of this clone. This sequence joins TRBV5-1 and TRBJ1-5; possible D gene TRBD1, 5 bases. Germline CDR1 SGHRS, CDR2 YFSETQ. The CDR3 contains 14 residues. The V and J ends lost 4 bases and 3 bases respectively, with 11 bases between them. In nucleotides, the CDR3 is TGCGCCAGCAGCCCTGACAGCCCCAATCAGCCCCAGCATTTT. The encoded protein is CASSPDSPNQPQHF.

To note about this clone: Mismatch with germline at one junction end may stem from a read error. This chain joins TRBV4-1 and TRBJ2-5; 9 bases match TRBD1. Germline CDR1 and CDR2: MGHRA and YSYEKL. CDR3 length: 14 amino acids. The CDR3 nucleotides read TGCGCCAGCAGCCAAGAGGGACAGGGAGGGACCCAATACTTC. Protein sequence: CASSQEGQGGTQYF.